The sequence of this T cell receptor beta chain was determined in a study of identical twins. The study, taken as a whole, reports: Invariant MAIT and iNKT cells may have partly biased zero-insertion analyses.

The germline V gene encodes CDR1 MNHNY and CDR2 SVGAGI (reference sequence). The CDR3 extends over 13 amino acids. The germline V and J ends were trimmed by 10 bases and 0 bases, with 13 bases remaining between them. This clonotype turned up a few times. Its specificity is unknown. One entry per CDR3 protein, called by TCRdb with MiXCR from the 5' RACE reads. In the table there are 1.5 million to 2 million distinct CDR3 sequences, more than 30% of which are singletons. The chain has TRBV6-6 and TRBJ2-7; weak D call: TRBD2 (5 bases). This clonotype was sampled from a newborn girl in good health. The sample comprised cord blood. In DNA, the CDR3 is TGTGCCACCCACCGGGGTCACTCCTACGAGCAGTACTTC. Its translation is CATHRGHSYEQYF.